This TCR beta chain was sequenced for a study of T-cell memory formation after mild COVID-19. Note on this clonotype: No antigen is known for it.

TCRdb re-derived calls from the 5' RACE reads in MiXCR, one entry per CDR3 protein. The sample shows some 130,000 distinct CDR3 sequences, over 15% of them seen only once. The study's findings and limits: SARS-CoV-2 specificity of second-wave clones peaking day 37 was unconfirmed. Of the contracting clones, CD4+ ones lay mainly in CM and EM, and CD8+ ones in EMRA. Clones that got smaller from day 15 to 85 had even CD4/CD8, while clones growing later tipped toward CD4+.

The CDR3 has 14 residues. Trimming cost V 4 bases and J 4 bases; bases outside gene matches: 5. Germline CDR1 and CDR2: SGHDT and YYEEEE. V usage is TRBV5-6 and J usage is TRBJ2-3, with 8 bases fitting TRBD2. The material sequenced was PBMCs or a T cell subset sorted from them (not recorded which). The clonotype was recovered from a man younger than 35 who had mild COVID-19 (a few samples of this study predate the infection). Cell type and time point are not known. In DNA form, the CDR3 reads TGTGCCAGCAGCCAAGGACTAGCTTCAGATACGCAGTATTTT. Its translation: CASSQGLASDTQYF.